Following are 9 T cell receptor beta chains from one sample sequenced in a study of blood T cell repertoires in COVID-19. Measured with immunoSEQ multiplex PCR; TCRdb has only the in-frame clones, and not every one. The sample yields roughly 28,000 clones, 89% seen once. Sequencing input: peripheral blood. The receptors here all came from a human donor with acute or convalescent COVID-19. The donor label of this sample is uncertain.

CDR3 in DNA: TGTGCCAGCTCACCTACCCCGGACACCTTCTACGAGCAGTACTTC. This translates into CASSPTPDTFYEQYF. The chain uses TRBV18 and TRBJ2-7, with a possible D match to TRBD1 (5 bases). V lost 3 bases, J lost 3 bases, and 15 bases lay in between. Germline V gives CDR1 KGHSH, CDR2 LQKENI. The CDR3 contains 15 residues.

The rearrangement joins TRBV5-4 to TRBJ2-7; TRBD2 matches at 12 bases. This CDR3 has 16 amino acids. V lost 4 bases, J lost 7 bases, and 12 bases stayed unmatched. Germline V gene sequence: CDR1 SGHNT, CDR2 YYREEE (reference sequence). The CDR3 spells CASSRENLAGGPEQYF. CDR3 DNA: TGTGCCAGCAGCCGCGAGAATCTAGCGGGGGGGCCTGAGCAGTACTTC. The variable domain in full, with the rest retrieved from reference TRBV5-4 and TRBJ2-7, is ETGVTQSPTHLIKTRGQQVTLRCSSQSGHNTVSWYQQALGQGPQFIFQYYREEENGRGNFPPRFSGLQFPNYSSELNVNALELDDSALYLCASSRENLAGGPEQYFGPGTRLTVT.

The chain links TRBV6-2 or TRBV6-3 to TRBJ2-7; no definite D call. The germline gives CDR1 MNHEY, CDR2 SVGEGT. The V end lost 6 bases, the J end lost 2 bases, and 14 bases lay between the germline ends. The CDR3 spans 14 residues. The CDR3 protein is CASSTIQWTYEQYV. The CDR3 DNA follows: TGTGCCAGCAGCACTATCCAGTGGACCTACGAGCAGTACGTC.

This sequence joins TRBV5-8 and TRBJ2-5; the match to TRBD2 covers 11 bases. Germline lookup yields CDR1 SGHTS and CDR2 YDEGEE. V trimming: 4 bases; J trimming: 4 bases; junction bases outside the gene matches: 9. The CDR3 has 16 amino acids. The CDR3 DNA reads TGTGCCAGCAGCACCCTTAGCGGGGGGGCCGGAGAGACCCAGTACTTC. Its translation is CASSTLSGGAGETQYF.

This chain links TRBV7-8 with TRBJ2-7, with D possibly matching TRBD2 (6 bases). With 5 bases removed from V and 5 bases from J, the gap between germline ends came to 22 bases. In germline, CDR1 is SGHVS, CDR2 FQNEAQ. The CDR3 length is 16 residues. CDR3 sequence: CASSRGRGTILDEQYV. The CDR3 DNA reads as TGTGCCAGCAGCCGAGGCCGGGGGACGATCCTGGACGAGCAGTACGTC.

The rearrangement joins TRBV2 to TRBJ2-5; tentative D call: TRBD1 (6 bases). V lost 3 bases, J lost 2 bases, and 7 bases lay in between. The germline gives CDR1 SNHLY, CDR2 FYNNEI. This CDR3 comprises 13 residues. CDR3: CASSDGQQETQYF. As DNA, the CDR3 is TGTGCCAGCAGTGATGGACAGCAAGAGACCCAGTACTTC.

The chain joins TRBV5-1 to TRBJ2-6; TRBD2 matches 8 bases. V trimming: 0 bases; J trimming: 0 bases; junction bases outside the gene matches: 5. In germline, CDR1 is SGHRS, CDR2 YFSETQ. The CDR3 runs to 18 residues. The CDR3 is CASSLVGTSGSGANVLTF. Written as DNA, the CDR3 is TGCGCCAGCAGCTTGGTAGGCACTAGCGGCTCTGGGGCCAACGTCCTGACTTTC.

The chain is built from TRBV7-2 and TRBJ2-3; 7 bases line up with TRBD1. The V segment lost 4 bases and the J segment 2 bases; nucleotides outside the gene matches: 6. Germline CDR1 reads SGHTA; CDR2 reads FQGNSA. The CDR3 spans 15 residues. The CDR3 is CASSSHRGATDTQYF. As DNA, the CDR3 is TGTGCCAGCAGCTCCCACAGGGGAGCCACAGATACGCAGTATTTT.

V and J are TRBV12-3 or TRBV12-4 and TRBJ1-2; 8 bases line up with TRBD1. The CDR3 spans 13 residues. V gave up 6 bases and J gave up 8 bases; unmatched junction bases: 8. The DNA for the CDR3 is TGTGCCAGCAGGGTGGACAGGGCAGGCGGCTACACCTTC. Residues: CASRVDRAGGYTF.